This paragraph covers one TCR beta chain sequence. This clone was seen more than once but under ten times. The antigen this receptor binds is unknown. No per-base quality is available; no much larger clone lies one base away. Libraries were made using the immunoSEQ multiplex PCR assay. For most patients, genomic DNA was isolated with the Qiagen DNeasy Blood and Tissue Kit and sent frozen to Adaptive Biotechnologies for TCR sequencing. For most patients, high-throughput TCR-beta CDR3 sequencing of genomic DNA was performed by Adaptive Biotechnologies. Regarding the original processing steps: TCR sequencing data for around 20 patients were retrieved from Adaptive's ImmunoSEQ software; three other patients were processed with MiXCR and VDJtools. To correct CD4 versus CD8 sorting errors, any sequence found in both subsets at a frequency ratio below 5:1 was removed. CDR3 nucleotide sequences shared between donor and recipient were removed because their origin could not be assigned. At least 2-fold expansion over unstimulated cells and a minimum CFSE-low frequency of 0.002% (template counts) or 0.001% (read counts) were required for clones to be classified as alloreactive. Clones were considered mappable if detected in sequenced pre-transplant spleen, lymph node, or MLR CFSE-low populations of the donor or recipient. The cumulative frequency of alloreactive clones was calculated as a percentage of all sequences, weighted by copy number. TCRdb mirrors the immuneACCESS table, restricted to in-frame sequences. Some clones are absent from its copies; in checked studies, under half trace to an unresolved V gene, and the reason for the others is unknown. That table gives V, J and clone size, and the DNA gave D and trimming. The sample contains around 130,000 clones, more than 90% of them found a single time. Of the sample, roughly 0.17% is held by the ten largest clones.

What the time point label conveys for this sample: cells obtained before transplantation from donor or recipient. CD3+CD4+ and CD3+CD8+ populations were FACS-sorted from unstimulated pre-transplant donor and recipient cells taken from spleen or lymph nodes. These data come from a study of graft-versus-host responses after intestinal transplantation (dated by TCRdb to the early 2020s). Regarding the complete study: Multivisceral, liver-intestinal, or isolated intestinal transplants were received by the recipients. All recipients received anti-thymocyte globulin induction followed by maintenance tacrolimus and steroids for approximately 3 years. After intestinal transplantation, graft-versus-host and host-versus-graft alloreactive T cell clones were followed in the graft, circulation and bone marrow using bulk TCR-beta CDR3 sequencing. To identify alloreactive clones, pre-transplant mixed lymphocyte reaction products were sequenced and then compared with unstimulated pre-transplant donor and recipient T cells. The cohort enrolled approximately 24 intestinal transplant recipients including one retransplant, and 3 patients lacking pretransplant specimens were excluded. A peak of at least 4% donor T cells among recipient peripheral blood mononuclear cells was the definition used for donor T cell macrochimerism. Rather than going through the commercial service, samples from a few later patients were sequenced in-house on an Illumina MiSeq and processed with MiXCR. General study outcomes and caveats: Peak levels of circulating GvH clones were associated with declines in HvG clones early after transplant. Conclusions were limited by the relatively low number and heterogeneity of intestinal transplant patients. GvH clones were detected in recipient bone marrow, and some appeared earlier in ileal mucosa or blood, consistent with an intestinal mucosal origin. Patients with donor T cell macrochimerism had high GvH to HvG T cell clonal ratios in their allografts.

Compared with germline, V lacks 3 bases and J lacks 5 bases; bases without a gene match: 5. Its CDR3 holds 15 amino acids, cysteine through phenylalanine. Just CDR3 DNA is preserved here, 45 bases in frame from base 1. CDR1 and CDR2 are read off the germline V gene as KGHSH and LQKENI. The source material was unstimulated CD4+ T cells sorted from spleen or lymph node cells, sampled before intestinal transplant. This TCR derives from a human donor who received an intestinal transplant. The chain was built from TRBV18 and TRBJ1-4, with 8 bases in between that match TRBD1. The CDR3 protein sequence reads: CASSPGQVKNEKLFF. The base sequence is TGTGCCAGCTCACCGGGACAGGTGAAGAATGAAAAACTGTTTTTT.